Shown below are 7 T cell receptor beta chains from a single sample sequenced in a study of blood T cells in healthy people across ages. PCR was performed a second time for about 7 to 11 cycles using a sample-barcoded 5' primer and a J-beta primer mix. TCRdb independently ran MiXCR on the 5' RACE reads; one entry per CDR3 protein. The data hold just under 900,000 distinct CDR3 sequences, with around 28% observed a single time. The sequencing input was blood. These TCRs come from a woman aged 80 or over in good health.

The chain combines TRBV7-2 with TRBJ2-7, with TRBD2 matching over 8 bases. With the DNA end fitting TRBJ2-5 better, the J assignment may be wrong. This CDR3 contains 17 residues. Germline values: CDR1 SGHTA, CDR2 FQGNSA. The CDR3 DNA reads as TGTGCCAGCAGCCCGGACTCGGGGCTAGCGGGTCAAGAGACCCAGTACTTC. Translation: CASSPDSGLAGQETQYF.

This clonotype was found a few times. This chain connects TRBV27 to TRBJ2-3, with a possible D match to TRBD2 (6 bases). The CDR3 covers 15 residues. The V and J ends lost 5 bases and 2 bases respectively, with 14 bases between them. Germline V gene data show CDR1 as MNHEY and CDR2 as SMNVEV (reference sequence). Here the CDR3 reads CASSGLGGPTDTQYF. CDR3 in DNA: TGTGCCAGCAGTGGTCTGGGGGGACCCACAGATACGCAGTATTTT.

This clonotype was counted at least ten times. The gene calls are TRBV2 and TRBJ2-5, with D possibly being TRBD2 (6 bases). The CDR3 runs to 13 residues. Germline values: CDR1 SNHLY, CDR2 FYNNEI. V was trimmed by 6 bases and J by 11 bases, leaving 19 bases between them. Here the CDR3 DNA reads TGTGCCAGCAGGGCATCCTGGCTGGGGGGACAGTACTTC. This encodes CASRASWLGGQYF.

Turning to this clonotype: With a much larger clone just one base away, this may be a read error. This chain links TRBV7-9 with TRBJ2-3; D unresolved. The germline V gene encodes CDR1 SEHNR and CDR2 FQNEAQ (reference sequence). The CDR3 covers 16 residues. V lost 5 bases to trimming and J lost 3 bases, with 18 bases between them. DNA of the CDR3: TGTGCCAGCAGCGCCGCCGGGCTGATTGAGACAGATACGCAGTATTTT. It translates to CASSAAGLIETDTQYF.

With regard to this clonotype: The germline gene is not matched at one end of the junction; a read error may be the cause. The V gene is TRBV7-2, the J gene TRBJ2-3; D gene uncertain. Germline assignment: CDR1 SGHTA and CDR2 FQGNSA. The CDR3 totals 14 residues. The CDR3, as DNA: TGTGCCAGCAGCTTCGGTCTTAGCACAGATACGCGGTATTTT. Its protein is CASSFGLSTDTRYF. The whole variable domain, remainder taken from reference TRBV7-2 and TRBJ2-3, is GAGVSQSPSNKVTEKGKDVELRCDPISGHTALYWYRQSLGQGLEFLIYFQGNSAPDKSGLPSDRFSAERTGGSVSTLTIQRTQQEDSAVYLCASSFGLSTDTRYFGPGTRLTVL.

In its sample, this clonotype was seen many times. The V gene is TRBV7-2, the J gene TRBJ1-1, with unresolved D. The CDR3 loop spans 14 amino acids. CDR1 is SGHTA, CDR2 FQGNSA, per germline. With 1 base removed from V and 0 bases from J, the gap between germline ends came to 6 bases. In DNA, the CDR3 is TGTGCCAGCAGCTTAGTACTGATGAACACTGAAGCTTTCTTT. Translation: CASSLVLMNTEAFF.

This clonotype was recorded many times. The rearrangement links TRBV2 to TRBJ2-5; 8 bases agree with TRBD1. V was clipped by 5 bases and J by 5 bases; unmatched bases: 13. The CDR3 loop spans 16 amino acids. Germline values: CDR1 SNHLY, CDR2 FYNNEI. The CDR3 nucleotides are TGTGCCAGCAGTCCCGGGCTCACAGGGGGGATTGAGACCCAGTACTTC. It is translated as CASSPGLTGGIETQYF. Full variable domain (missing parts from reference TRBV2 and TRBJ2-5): EPEVTQTPSHQVTQMGQEVILRCVPISNHLYFYWYRQILGQKVEFLVSFYNNEISEKSEIFDDQFSVERPDGSNFTLKIRSTKLEDSAMYFCASSPGLTGGIETQYFGPGTRLLVL.